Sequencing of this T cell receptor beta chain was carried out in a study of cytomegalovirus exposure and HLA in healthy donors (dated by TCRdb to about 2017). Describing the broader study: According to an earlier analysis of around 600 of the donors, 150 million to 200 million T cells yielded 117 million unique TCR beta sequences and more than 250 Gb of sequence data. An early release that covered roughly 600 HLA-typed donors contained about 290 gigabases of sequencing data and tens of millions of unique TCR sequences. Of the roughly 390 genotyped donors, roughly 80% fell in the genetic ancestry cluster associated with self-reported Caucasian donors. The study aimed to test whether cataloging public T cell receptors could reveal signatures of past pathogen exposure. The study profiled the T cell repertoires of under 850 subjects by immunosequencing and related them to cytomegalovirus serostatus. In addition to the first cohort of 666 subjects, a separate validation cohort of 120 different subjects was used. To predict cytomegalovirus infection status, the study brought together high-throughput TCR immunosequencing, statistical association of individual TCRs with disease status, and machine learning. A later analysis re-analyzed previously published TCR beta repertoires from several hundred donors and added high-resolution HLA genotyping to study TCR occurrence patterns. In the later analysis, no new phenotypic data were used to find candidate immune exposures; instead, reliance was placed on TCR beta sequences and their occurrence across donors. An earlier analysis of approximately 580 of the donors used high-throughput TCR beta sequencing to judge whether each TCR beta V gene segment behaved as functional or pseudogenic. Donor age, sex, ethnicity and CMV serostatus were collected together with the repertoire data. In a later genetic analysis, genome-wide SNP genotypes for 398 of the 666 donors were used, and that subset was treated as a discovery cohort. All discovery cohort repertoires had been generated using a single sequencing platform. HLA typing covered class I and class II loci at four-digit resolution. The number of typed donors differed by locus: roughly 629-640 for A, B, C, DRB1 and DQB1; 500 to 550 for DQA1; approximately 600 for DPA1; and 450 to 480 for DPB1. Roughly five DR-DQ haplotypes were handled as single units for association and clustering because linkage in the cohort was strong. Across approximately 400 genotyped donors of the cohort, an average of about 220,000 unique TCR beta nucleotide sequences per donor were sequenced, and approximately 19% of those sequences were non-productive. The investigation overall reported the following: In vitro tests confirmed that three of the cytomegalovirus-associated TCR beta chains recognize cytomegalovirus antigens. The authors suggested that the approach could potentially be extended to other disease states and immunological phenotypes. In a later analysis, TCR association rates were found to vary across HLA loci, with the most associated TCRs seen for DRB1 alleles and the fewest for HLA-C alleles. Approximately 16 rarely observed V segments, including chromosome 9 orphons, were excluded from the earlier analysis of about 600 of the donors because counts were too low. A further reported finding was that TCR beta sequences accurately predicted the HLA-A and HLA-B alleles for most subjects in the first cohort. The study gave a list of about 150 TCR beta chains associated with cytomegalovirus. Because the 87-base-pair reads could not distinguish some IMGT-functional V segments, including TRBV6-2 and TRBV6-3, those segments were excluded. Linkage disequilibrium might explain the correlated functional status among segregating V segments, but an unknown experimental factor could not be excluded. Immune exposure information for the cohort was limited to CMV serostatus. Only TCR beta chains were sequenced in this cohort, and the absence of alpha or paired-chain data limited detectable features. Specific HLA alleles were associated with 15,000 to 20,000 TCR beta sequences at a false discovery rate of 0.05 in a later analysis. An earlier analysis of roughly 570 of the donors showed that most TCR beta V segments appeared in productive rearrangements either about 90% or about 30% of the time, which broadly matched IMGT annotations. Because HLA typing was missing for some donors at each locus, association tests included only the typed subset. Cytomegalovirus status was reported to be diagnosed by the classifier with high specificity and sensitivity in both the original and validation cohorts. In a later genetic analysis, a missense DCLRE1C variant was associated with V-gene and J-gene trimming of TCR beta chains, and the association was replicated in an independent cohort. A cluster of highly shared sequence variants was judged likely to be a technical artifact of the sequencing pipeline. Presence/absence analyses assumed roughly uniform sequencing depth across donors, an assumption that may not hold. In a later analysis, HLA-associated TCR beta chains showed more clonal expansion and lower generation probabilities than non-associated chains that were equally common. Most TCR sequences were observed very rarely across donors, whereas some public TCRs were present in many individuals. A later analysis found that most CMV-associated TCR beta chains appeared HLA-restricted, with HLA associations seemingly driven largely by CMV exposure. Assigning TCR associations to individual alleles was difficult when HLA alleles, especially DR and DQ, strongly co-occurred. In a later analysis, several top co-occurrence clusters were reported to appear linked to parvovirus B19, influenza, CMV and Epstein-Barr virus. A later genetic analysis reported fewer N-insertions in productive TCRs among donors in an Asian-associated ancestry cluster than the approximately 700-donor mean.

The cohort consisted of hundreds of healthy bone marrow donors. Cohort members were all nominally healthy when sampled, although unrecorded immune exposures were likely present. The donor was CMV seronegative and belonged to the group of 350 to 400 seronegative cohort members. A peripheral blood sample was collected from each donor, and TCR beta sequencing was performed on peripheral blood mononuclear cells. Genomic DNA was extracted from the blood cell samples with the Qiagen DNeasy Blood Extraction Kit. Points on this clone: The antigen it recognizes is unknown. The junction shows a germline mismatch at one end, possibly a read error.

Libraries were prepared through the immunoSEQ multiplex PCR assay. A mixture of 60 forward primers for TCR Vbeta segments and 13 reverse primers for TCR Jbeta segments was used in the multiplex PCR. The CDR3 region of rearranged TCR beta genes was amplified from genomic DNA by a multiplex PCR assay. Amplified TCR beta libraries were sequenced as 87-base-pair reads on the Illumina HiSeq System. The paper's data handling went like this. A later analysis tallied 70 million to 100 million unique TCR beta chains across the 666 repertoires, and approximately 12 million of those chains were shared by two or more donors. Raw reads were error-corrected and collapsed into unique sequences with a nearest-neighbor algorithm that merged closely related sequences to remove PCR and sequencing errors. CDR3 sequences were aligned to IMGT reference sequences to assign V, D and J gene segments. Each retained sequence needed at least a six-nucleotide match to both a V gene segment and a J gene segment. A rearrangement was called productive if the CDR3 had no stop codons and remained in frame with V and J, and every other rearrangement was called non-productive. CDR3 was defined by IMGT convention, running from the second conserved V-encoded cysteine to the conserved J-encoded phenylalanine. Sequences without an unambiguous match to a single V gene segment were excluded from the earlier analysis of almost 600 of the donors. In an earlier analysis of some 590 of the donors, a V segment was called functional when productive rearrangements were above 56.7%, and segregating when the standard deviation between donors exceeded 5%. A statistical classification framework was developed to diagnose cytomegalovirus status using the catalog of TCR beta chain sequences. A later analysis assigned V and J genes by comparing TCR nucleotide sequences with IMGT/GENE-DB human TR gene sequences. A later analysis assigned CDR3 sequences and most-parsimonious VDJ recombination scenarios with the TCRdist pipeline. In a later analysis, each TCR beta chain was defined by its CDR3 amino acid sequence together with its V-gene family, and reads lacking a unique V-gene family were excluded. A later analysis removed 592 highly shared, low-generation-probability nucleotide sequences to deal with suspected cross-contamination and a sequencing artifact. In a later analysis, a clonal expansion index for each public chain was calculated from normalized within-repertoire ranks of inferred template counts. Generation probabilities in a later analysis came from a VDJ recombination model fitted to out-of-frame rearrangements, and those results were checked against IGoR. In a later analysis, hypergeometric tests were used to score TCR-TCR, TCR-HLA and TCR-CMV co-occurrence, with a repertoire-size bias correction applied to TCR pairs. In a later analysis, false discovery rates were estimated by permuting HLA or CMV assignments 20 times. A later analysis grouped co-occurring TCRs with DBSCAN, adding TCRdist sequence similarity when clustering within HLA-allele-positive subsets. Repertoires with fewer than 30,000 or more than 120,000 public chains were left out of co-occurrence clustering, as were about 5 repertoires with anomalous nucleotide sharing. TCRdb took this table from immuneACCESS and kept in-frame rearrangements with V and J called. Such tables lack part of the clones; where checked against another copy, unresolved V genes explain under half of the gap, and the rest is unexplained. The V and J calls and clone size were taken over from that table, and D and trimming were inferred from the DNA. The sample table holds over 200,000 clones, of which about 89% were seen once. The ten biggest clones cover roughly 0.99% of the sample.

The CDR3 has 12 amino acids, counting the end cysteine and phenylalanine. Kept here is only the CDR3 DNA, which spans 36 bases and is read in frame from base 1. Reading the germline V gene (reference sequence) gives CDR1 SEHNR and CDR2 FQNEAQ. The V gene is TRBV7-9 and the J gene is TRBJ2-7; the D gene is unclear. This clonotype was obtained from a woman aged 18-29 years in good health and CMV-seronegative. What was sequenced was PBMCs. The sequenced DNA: TGTTCCAGCAGCCGAACTTTAAACGAGCAGTACTTC. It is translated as CSSSRTLNEQYF.